A selection of T cell receptor beta chains follows, all from one sample in a study of CD8 T cells in ankylosing spondylitis. TCRdb redid the calling of the 5' RACE reads with MiXCR, one entry per CDR3 protein. The sample shows tens of thousands of distinct CDR3 sequences, 2.7% of them seen only once. Sequenced sample: blood, either unsorted or a sorted T cell fraction (not recorded which). The receptors were gathered from a male donor with ankylosing spondylitis or in good health (not recorded which). Both conserved end residues are part of each CDR3. D genes are given only for firm matches. Clone size is not always given. Where it is, it says once, few, many or a class for expanded clones.

j_call v_call d_call clone_size cdr3_nt cdr3_aa
TRBJ1-1 TRBV9 - many TGTGCCAGCAGCGTAGCGGGGGCGGGTGAAGCTTTCTTT CASSVAGAGEAFF
TRBJ2-3 TRBV9 - many TGTGCCAGCAGCACCTCCGGGACAAGCACAGATACGCAGTATTTT CASSTSGTSTDTQYF
TRBJ2-7 TRBV9 - many TGTGCCAGCAGCCCCGGGCGGGCCTACGAGCAGTACTTC CASSPGRAYEQYF
TRBJ2-7 TRBV9 TRBD2 many TGTGCCAGCAGCGTAGCAGAGCGGGAGGGAACTCAGTACTTC CASSVAEREGTQYF
TRBJ2-3 TRBV9 TRBD2 many TGTGCCAGCAGCGTAGGTAGACTAGCGGTCACAGATACGCAGTATTTT CASSVGRLAVTDTQYF
TRBJ2-3 TRBV9 - many TGTGCCAGCAGCCCCCGACAGGGCACAGATACGCAGTATTTT CASSPRQGTDTQYF
TRBJ2-3 TRBV9 TRBD2 - TGTGCCAGCAGCGTTATAGCGGGAGAGGCAGATACGCAGTATTTT CASSVIAGEADTQYF
TRBJ2-7 TRBV9 TRBD1 many TGTGCCAGCAGCGTAGCTCCGACAGGGGACCACGAGCAGTACTTC CASSVAPTGDHEQYF
TRBJ2-7 TRBV9 TRBD2 many TGTGCCAGCAGCCAAGCGGGGTACGAGCAGTACTTC CASSQAGYEQYF
TRBJ1-5 TRBV9 - many TGTGCCAGCAGCGTAGATTCAGGCTTGTGGCAGCCCCAGCATTTT CASSVDSGLWQPQHF
TRBJ2-7 TRBV9 TRBD2 many TGTGCCAGCAGCGCTCGTCCCGGGACTAGCGGTTCCTACGAGCAGTACTTC CASSARPGTSGSYEQYF
TRBJ2-1 TRBV9 - many TGTGCCAGCAGCGTCAATCCCGGGAGTGGCGGTGAGCAGTTCTTC CASSVNPGSGGEQFF
TRBJ2-2 TRBV21-1 - many TGTGCCAGCAGCAATGACAGGGGGAACACCGGGGAGCTGTTTTTT CASSNDRGNTGELFF
TRBJ2-3 TRBV9 - many TGTGCCAGCAGCGCGTGGGGGGAGGTCAGCACAGATACGCAGTATTTT CASSAWGEVSTDTQYF
TRBJ2-7 TRBV9 - many TGTGCCAGCAGCGCAGGGACCTTTCTACACGAGCAGTACTTC CASSAGTFLHEQYF
TRBJ2-4 TRBV9 TRBD2 many TGTGCCAGCAGCGTTAGCGGGACTTCTGGAGACATTCAGTACTTC CASSVSGTSGDIQYF
TRBJ2-1 TRBV9 TRBD2 many TGTGCCAGCAGCGTGGTAGCGGGACCCAATGAGCAGTTCTTC CASSVVAGPNEQFF
TRBJ2-2 TRBV9 - many TGTGCCAGCAGCGTAGCGGGGGCCCGTGGCACCGGGGAGCTGTTTTTT CASSVAGARGTGELFF
TRBJ2-1 TRBV9 TRBD1 few TGTGCCAGCAGCGTGACAGGGGTTTACAATGAGCAGTTCTTC CASSVTGVYNEQFF
TRBJ2-7 TRBV9 - medium-sized TGTGCCAGCAGCGACGGGACATTGGGAACGTATAACGAGCAGTACTTC CASSDGTLGTYNEQYF
TRBJ2-2 TRBV9 TRBD2 few TGTGCCAGCAGCGTAGTTGGACTAGCGTCGGGTGGCGGGGAGCTGTTTTTT CASSVVGLASGGGELFF
TRBJ2-2 TRBV9 - many TGTGCCAGCAGCGTAGCTTGGGGAAGGGCGCATAATCCCGGGGAGCTGTTTTTT CASSVAWGRAHNPGELFF
TRBJ2-1 TRBV9 - many TGTGCCAGCAGCGCAGCGGCAAGCTCCTACAATGAGCAGTTCTTC CASSAAASSYNEQFF
TRBJ2-7 TRBV9 - many TGTGCCAGCAGCGTAGACCAGGGGACCTACGAGCAGTACTTC CASSVDQGTYEQYF
TRBJ1-5 TRBV9 - many TGTGCCAGCAGCGTAGCCGGGGGGCTCCAGCCCCAGCATTTT CASSVAGGLQPQHF
TRBJ2-4 TRBV9 - many TGTGCCAGCAGCCACGGGACAAGGAGAGGCTGGGCCAAAAACATTCAGTACTTC CASSHGTRRGWAKNIQYF
TRBJ2-5 TRBV9 - many TGTGCCAGCAGCGTAGCTGCCGGACAGCAAGAGACCCAGTACTTC CASSVAAGQQETQYF
TRBJ1-2 TRBV9 - many TGTGCCAGCAGCCCGATGACAAGGGCGGGTTATGGCTACACCTTC CASSPMTRAGYGYTF
TRBJ2-1 TRBV9 TRBD2 many TGTGCCAGCAGCGGGGGACTAGCGGGAGATAGGGATGAGCAGTTCTTC CASSGGLAGDRDEQFF
TRBJ2-3 TRBV9 - many TGTGCCAGCAGCCCGACGGAAGATACGCAGTATTTT CASSPTEDTQYF
TRBJ2-1 TRBV9 TRBD2 medium-sized TGTGCCAGCAGCGTAGGGGGCGTCGGACTAGCGGGGGAGCAGTTCTTC CASSVGGVGLAGEQFF
TRBJ2-7 TRBV9 TRBD1 many TGTGCCAGCAGCGTTGCGACAGGGGGGAACGAGCAGTACTTC CASSVATGGNEQYF
TRBJ2-2 TRBV9 - many TGTGCCAGCAGCGTAGGCGCACAGAACACCGGGGAGCTGTTTTTT CASSVGAQNTGELFF
TRBJ1-2 TRBV9 - many TGTGCCAGCAGCGTGCGGGGGTTATTCGATGGCTACACCTTC CASSVRGLFDGYTF
TRBJ2-1 TRBV9 - many TGTGCCAGCAGTCCGGGGGCGCGACTAAGCAATGAGCAGTTCTTC CASSPGARLSNEQFF
TRBJ2-1 TRBV9 TRBD2 many TGTGCCAGCAGCGCTAAAACTAGCGGGAGGGCCAATGAGCAGTTCTTC CASSAKTSGRANEQFF
TRBJ2-5 TRBV9 TRBD2 many TGTGCCAGCAGCAAGCGGGAGATTGGCGGCGAGACCCAGTACTTC CASSKREIGGETQYF
TRBJ1-2 TRBV9 - many TGTGCCAGCAGCAAGACCCCGGAGGCACCCTATGGCTACACCTTC CASSKTPEAPYGYTF
TRBJ2-5 TRBV9 TRBD2 many TGTGCCAGCAGCGTGCAGCGGGAGGTGGGGGAGACCCAGTACTTC CASSVQREVGETQYF
TRBJ2-1 TRBV9 - many TGTGCCAGCAGCGCCCGGGACACCCTAGGTAATGAGCAGTTCTTC CASSARDTLGNEQFF
TRBJ2-1 TRBV9 TRBD2 many TGTGCCAGCAGCCTAGCGGGAGTTAGTAATGAGCAGTTCTTC CASSLAGVSNEQFF
TRBJ2-3 TRBV9 - many TGTGCCAGCAGCGTATCGGTAGCGACAGATACGCAGTATTTT CASSVSVATDTQYF
TRBJ2-2 TRBV9 - many TGTGCCAGCAGCGAGCGACCTGGGTCGTCTGCGAACACCGGGGAGCTGTTTTTT CASSERPGSSANTGELFF
TRBJ2-7 TRBV9 - many TGTGCCAGCAGCGTAGGAGGGACCGGCGAGCAGTACTTC CASSVGGTGEQYF
TRBJ2-5 TRBV9 TRBD1 many TGTGCCAGCACCGAGGGACAGGGGGCAGAGACCCAGTACTTC CASTEGQGAETQYF
TRBJ1-1 TRBV9 TRBD1 many TGTGCCAGCAGCCCACCCGGGACAGGGTCCTTTACGGCCACTGAAGCTTTCTTT CASSPPGTGSFTATEAFF
TRBJ2-5 TRBV9 - many TGTGCCAGCAGCACGGGGGTTCCGATGGGAGAGACCCAGTACTTC CASSTGVPMGETQYF
TRBJ2-5 TRBV9 - many TGTGCCAGCAGCGCGGGGACAATGCAAGAGACCCAGTACTTC CASSAGTMQETQYF
TRBJ1-5 TRBV9 - many TGTGCCAGCAGCGTATCCGCTTATCTCCCCCAGCATTTT CASSVSAYLPQHF
TRBJ1-5 TRBV9 - many TGTGCCAGCAGCGTATCCCCAAACACCGAGCAGCCCCAGCATTTT CASSVSPNTEQPQHF
TRBJ2-1 TRBV9 TRBD1 many TGTGCCAGCAGCGTAGCGCCAGGGGGCTACTACAATGAGCAGTTCTTC CASSVAPGGYYNEQFF
TRBJ2-3 TRBV9 - many TGTGCCAGCAGCGTCGTAGCAGGCCTTAGCACAGATACGCAGTATTTT CASSVVAGLSTDTQYF
TRBJ1-4 TRBV9 - - TGTGCCAGCATCGTAGCAGCGGGGGCAGCCGAAAAACTGTTTTTT CASIVAAGAAEKLFF
TRBJ2-7 TRBV9 - many TGTGCCAGCAGCGTGTCGACTAGCTCCTACGAGCAGTACTTC CASSVSTSSYEQYF
TRBJ2-7 TRBV9 - many TGTGCCAGCAGCGATCCCCCCGGGCGGGGTTTCTCCTACGAGCAGTACTTC CASSDPPGRGFSYEQYF
TRBJ2-2 TRBV9 TRBD1 many TGTGCCAGCAGCGTATCCGGACAGGGGGCGCTTAACGGGGAGCTGTTTTTT CASSVSGQGALNGELFF
TRBJ2-1 TRBV9 - - TGTGCCAGCAGCGTAGGTCCCTCCGGTTACAATGAGCAGTTCTTC CASSVGPSGYNEQFF
TRBJ1-1 TRBV9 - many TGTGCCAGCAGCAGGGAGGGTGAAGCTTTCTTT CASSREGEAFF
TRBJ2-7 TRBV9 - many TGTGCCAGCAGCCCCTCGGCTAAGATCGCCCACGAGCAGTACTTC CASSPSAKIAHEQYF
TRBJ2-1 TRBV9 TRBD2 many TGTGCCAGCAGCCCCACCATACCGGGGAGGGGGCAGTTCTTC CASSPTIPGRGQFF